This T cell receptor beta chain was captured by sequencing in a study of OX40 agonist ivuxolimab in advanced cancers. About the study: Previous treatment with anti-PD-1, anti-PD-L1 or anti-CTLA-4 therapy was allowed; over 35% had received some. Regarding the study as a whole: CD4+ T cells averaged fewer expanded clones than CD8+ T cells. Clonal expansion was seen in CD4+ and CD8+ blood T cells by week 6 at 0.1 to 3.0 mg/kg.

Clones were sequenced by immunoSEQ multiplex PCR, and TCRdb holds only the in-frame ones, with some missing. The table has tens of thousands of clones, approximately 84% seen once. In regard to this clone: What it binds is not known.

Trimming at V came to 5 bases and at J to 4 bases, leaving 6 bases not matched to a gene. CDR1 is SGHTA and CDR2 is FQGNSA in the germline V gene. The CDR3 is 14 amino acids. The J gene is TRBJ1-2, the V gene TRBV7-2; 8 bases are a match to TRBD1. The input for sequencing was CD4+ or CD8+ T cells sorted from blood, taken in a trial of the OX40 agonist ivuxolimab. The clonotype was recovered from an adult with an advanced solid tumor such as melanoma, head and neck, liver or kidney cancer. This CDR3 is CASSTDRDVYGYTF. CDR3 DNA sequence: TGTGCCAGCAGCACGGACAGGGATGTCTATGGCTACACCTTC.